These 11 T cell receptor beta chains were all obtained from the same sample, sequenced in a study of T cells in tuberculosis. Assay: immunoSEQ multiplex PCR; the TCRdb copy retains only in-frame clones and omits some. The repertoire holds around 33,000 clones, 92% seen once, with around 7% in the top ten. Time point specified: new active TB diagnosis, blood taken before or within 7 days of starting treatment. The source material was PBMCs, sampled at tuberculosis diagnosis. All receptors derive from an adult with tuberculosis. Some clones in this sample may be carry-over from other donors' samples.

The chain links TRBV2 to TRBJ1-1; TRBD1 might be the D (5 bases). CDR1 SNHLY and CDR2 FYNNEI come from the germline V gene. The V gene lost 4 bases and the J gene lost 5 bases, with 20 bases spanning the gap. The CDR3 consists of 16 residues. The CDR3 nucleotides are TGTGCCAGCAGTGTGCGGGGTCGGGGCCTCGTTACTGAAGCTTTCTTT. The encoded protein is CASSVRGRGLVTEAFF.

The chain carries TRBV29-1 and TRBJ2-7; 9 bases map to TRBD1. Germline trimming cut 4 bases from V and 2 bases from J; bases unmatched to any gene: 9. CDR3 length equals 15 residues. Germline CDR1 SQVTM, CDR2 ANQGSEA. The CDR3 DNA sequence: TGCAGCGTTGGAGCCCGGGACAGGGTTACCTACGAGCAGTACTTC. It encodes CSVGARDRVTYEQYF.

The rearrangement joins TRBV6-5 to TRBJ2-1; D not resolved. Germline assignment: CDR1 MNHEY and CDR2 SVGAGI. The CDR3 has 14 residues. Trimming removed 0 bases at V and 4 bases at J, with 7 bases between. CDR3 coding DNA: TGTGCCAGCAGTTACTCGTCGTATTACAATGAGCAGTTCTTC. Its translation: CASSYSSYYNEQFF.

As DNA, the CDR3 is TGTGCCAGCAGCGCCTGGGACAGGGGGAACACCGGGGAGCTGTTTTTT. Protein sequence: CASSAWDRGNTGELFF. The chain joins TRBV9 to TRBJ2-2, with TRBD1 identical over 10 bases. The CDR3 spans 16 residues. V dropped 3 bases and J dropped 1; count of bases not matched to a gene: 3. CDR1 is SGDLS and CDR2 is YYNGEE in the germline V gene.

The V gene is TRBV7-2, the J gene TRBJ2-1; 8 bases are shared with TRBD2. Germline V lookup: CDR1 SGHTA, CDR2 FQGNSA. V gave up 10 bases and J gave up 3 bases; unmatched junction bases: 8. The CDR3 contains 14 residues. The CDR3 bases are TGTGCCACCCGAATCGGGGGGGTCTACAATGAGCAGTTCTTC. As protein: CATRIGGVYNEQFF.

The V and J genes are TRBV5-4 and TRBJ1-1, with TRBD1 matching 7 bases. CDR1 SGHNT and CDR2 YYREEE come from the germline V gene (reference sequence). V was pared by 3 bases and J by 4 bases, with 15 bases of the junction left unmatched. This CDR3 is 17 amino acids long. The CDR3 here is CASSSRGGAGGGTEAFF. CDR3 bases: TGTGCCAGCAGCTCTAGAGGGGGCGCCGGTGGTGGCACTGAAGCTTTCTTT.

The chain joins TRBV6-4 to TRBJ2-3; 12 bases are a match to TRBD1. This CDR3 spans 13 amino acids. Germline assignment: CDR1 MRHNA and CDR2 SNTAGT. J was trimmed by 7 bases and V by 8 bases; bases with no gene match: 4. The CDR3 DNA follows: TGTGCCAGCCGGGGACAGGGGGCTAATACGCAGTATTTT. This sequence encodes CASRGQGANTQYF.

In nucleotides, the CDR3 is TGTGCCAGCAGCTCCGGGAGGGGAGAAAATACGCAGTATTTT. Translated, it gives CASSSGRGENTQYF. The chain has TRBV13 and TRBJ2-3; 8 bases line up with TRBD2. The V segment lost 4 bases and the J segment 7 bases; nucleotides outside the gene matches: 7. The CDR3 loop spans 14 amino acids. Germline V gene sequence: CDR1 PRHDT, CDR2 FYEKMQ (reference sequence).

This chain connects TRBV6-5 to TRBJ2-3; 7 nucleotides align to TRBD2. This CDR3 is built from 16 residues. CDR1 and CDR2 (germline): MNHEY, SVGAGI. V shed 6 bases, J shed 0 bases, and the junction held 9 bases outside the gene matches. The CDR3 DNA follows: TGTGCCAGCAGCTACCACATGGGGGGGAGCACAGATACGCAGTATTTT. It yields the protein CASSYHMGGSTDTQYF.

The V gene is TRBV6-1, the J gene TRBJ1-5, with 8 bases that match TRBD1. This CDR3 comprises 13 residues. Germline assignment: CDR1 MNHNS and CDR2 SASEGT. V was pared by 3 bases and J by 9 bases, with 4 bases of the junction left unmatched. Here the CDR3 DNA reads TGTGCCAGCAGTGATACAGGGGGTCTGCCCCAGCATTTT. Encoded protein: CASSDTGGLPQHF.

This chain connects TRBV7-9 to TRBJ1-2, with D unresolved. Trimming left V 0 bases short and J 7 bases short, with 3 bases between. CDR3 length: 11 amino acids. Germline CDR1 SEHNR, CDR2 FQNEAQ (reference sequence). CDR3 region: CASSLARGYTF. CDR3 DNA sequence: TGTGCCAGCAGCTTAGCGCGTGGCTACACCTTC. Looking up the rest from reference TRBV7-9 and TRBJ1-2 gives the full variable domain: DTGVSQNPRHKITKRGQNVTFRCDPISEHNRLYWYRQTLGQGPEFLTYFQNEAQLEKSRLLSDRFSAERPKGSFSTLEIQRTEQGDSAMYLCASSLARGYTFGSGTRLTVV.